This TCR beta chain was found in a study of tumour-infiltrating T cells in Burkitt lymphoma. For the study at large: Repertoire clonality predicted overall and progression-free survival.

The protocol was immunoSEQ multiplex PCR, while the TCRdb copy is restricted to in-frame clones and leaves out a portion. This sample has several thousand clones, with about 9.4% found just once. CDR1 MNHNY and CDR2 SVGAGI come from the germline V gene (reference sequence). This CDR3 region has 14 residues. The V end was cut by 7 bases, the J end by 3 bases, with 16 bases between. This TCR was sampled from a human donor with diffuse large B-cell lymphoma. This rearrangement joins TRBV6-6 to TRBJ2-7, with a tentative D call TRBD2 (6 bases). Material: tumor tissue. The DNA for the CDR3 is TGTGCCAGCAATGACGCGGGACGACTCTACGAGCAGTACTTC. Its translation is CASNDAGRLYEQYF.